This T cell receptor beta chain was captured in a study of T cells after yellow fever vaccination. Study as a whole: Fractions low in cell number were prepared with SMART-Seq v4 Ultra Low Input. Study-level results: A large majority of primary-vaccination clones showed up again after the booster (approximately 95% CD4, approximately 90% CD8).

Germline values: CDR1 SGHDT, CDR2 YYEEEE. V lost 4 bases, J lost 2 bases, and 17 bases lay in between. The CDR3 covers 16 residues. This clonotype was recorded many times. Antigen unknown. TCR cDNA, made by 5'RACE template switching, carried an added universal primer site and UMIs. TCRdb independently ran MiXCR on the 5' RACE reads; one entry per CDR3 protein. The data hold about 140,000 distinct CDR3 sequences, with around 6.3% observed a single time. This sequence was found in a man aged 25 to 45 who received the YFV17D yellow fever vaccine. This rearrangement joins TRBV5-6 to TRBJ2-3; D is possibly TRBD1 (5 bases). This material consisted of CD4+ T cells sorted from PBMCs, taken 10 days after the yellow fever booster vaccination. The CDR3 region is CASSPQGRRNTDTQYF. CDR3 DNA sequence: TGTGCCAGCAGCCCCCAGGGCCGGCGGAACACAGATACGCAGTATTTT.